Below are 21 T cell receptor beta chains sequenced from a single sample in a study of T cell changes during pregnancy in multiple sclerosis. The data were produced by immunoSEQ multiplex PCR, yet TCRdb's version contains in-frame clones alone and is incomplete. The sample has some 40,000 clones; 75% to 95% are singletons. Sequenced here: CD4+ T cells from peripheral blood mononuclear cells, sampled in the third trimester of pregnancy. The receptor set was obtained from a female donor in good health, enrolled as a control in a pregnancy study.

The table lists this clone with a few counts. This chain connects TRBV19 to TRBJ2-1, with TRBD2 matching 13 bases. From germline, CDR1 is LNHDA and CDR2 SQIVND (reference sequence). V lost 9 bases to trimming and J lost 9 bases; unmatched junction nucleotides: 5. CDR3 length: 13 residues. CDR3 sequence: CASGLAGVSEQFF. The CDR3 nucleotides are TGTGCCAGCGGACTAGCGGGAGTAAGTGAGCAGTTCTTC.

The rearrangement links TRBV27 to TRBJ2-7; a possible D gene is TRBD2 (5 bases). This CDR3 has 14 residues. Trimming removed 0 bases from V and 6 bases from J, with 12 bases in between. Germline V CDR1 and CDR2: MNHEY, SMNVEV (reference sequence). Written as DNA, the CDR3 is TGTGCCAGCAGTTTATCTCCGGCTGGGAGCGAGCAGTACTTC. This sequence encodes CASSLSPAGSEQYF.

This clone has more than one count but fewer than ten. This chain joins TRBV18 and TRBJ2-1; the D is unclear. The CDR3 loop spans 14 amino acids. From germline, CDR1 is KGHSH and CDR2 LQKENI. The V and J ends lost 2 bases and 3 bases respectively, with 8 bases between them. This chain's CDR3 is CASSPESVYNEQFF. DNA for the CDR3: TGTGCCAGCTCACCAGAGTCGGTCTACAATGAGCAGTTCTTC.

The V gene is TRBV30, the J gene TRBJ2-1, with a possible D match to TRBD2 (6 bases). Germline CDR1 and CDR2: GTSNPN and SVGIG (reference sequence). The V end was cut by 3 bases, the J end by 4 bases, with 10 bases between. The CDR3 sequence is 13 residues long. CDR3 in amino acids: CAWRQGLYNEQFF. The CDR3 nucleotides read TGTGCCTGGAGGCAGGGACTTTACAATGAGCAGTTCTTC.

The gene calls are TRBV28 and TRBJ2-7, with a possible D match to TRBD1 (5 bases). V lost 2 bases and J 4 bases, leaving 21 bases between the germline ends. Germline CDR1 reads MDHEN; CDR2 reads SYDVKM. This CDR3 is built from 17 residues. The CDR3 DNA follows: TGTGCCAGCAGTTTAAGTTTATTGGGGCAGGGATCTTACGAGCAGTACTTC. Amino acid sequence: CASSLSLLGQGSYEQYF.

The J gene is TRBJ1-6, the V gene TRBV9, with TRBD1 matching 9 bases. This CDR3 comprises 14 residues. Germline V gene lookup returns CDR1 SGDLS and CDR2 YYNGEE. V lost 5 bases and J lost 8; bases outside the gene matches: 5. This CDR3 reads CASSPRDRDSPLHF. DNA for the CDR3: TGTGCCAGCAGTCCCCGGGACAGGGATTCACCCCTCCACTTT.

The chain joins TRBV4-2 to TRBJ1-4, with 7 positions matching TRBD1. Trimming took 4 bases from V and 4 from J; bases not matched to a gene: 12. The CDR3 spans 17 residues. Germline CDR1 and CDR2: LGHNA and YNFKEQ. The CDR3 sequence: CASSPLEGTVDNEKLFF. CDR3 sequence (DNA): TGTGCCAGCAGCCCACTAGAGGGGACAGTTGATAATGAAAAACTGTTTTTT.

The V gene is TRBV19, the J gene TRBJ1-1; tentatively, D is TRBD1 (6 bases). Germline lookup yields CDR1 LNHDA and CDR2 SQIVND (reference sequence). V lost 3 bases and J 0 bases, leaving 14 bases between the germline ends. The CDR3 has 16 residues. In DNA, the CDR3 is TGTGCCAGTAGTATTATGGGGGGGCAGCTGAACACTGAAGCTTTCTTT. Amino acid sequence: CASSIMGGQLNTEAFF.

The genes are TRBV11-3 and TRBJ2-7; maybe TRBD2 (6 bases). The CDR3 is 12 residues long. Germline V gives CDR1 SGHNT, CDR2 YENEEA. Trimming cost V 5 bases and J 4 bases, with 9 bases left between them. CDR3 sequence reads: CASSPGGYEQYF. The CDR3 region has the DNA TGTGCCAGCAGCCCCGGGGGTTACGAGCAGTACTTC.

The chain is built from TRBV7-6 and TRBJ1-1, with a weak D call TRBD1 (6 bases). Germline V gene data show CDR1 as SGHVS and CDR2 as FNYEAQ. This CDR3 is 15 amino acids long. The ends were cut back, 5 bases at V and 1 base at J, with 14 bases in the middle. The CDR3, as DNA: TGTGCCAGCAGCCCTACCTTAGGGGGGAACACTGAAGCTTTCTTT. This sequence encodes CASSPTLGGNTEAFF.

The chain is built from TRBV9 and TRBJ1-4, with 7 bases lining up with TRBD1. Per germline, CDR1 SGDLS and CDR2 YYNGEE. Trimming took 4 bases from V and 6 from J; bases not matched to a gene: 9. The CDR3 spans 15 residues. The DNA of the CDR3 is TGTGCCAGCAGCCCGCGACAGGGTGCAGATGAAAAACTGTTTTTT. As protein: CASSPRQGADEKLFF.

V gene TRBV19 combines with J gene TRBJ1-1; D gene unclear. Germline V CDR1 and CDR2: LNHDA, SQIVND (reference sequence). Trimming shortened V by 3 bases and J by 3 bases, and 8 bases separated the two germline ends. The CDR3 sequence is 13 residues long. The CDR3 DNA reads TGTGCCAGTAGTATTAACAAGTACACTGAAGCTTTCTTT. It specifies CASSINKYTEAFF.

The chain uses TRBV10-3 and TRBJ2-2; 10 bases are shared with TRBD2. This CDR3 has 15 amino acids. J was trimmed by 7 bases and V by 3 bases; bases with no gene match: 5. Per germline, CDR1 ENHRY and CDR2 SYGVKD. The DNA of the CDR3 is TGTGCCATCAGTGAAGGGCTAGCGGGAGTCGGGGAGCTGTTTTTT. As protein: CAISEGLAGVGELFF.

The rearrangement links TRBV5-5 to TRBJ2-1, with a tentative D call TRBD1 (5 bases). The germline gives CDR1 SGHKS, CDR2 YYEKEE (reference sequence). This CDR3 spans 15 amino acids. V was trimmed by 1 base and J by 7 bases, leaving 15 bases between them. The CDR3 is CASSLSPDSLNEQFF. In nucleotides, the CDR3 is TGTGCCAGCAGCTTGAGCCCCGACAGTTTGAATGAGCAGTTCTTC.

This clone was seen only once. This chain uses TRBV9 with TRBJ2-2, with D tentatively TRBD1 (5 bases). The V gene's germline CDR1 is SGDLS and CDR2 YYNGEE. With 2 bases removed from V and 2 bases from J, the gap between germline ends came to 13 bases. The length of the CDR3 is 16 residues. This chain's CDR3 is CASSVGQGHNTGELFF. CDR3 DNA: TGTGCCAGCAGCGTCGGCCAGGGCCATAACACCGGGGAGCTGTTTTTT.

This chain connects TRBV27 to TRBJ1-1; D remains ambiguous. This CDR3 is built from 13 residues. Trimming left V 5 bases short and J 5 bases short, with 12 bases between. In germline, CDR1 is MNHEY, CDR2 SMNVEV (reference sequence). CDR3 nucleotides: TGTGCCAGCAGTACACGGGGAACAACTGAAGCTTTCTTT. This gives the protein CASSTRGTTEAFF.

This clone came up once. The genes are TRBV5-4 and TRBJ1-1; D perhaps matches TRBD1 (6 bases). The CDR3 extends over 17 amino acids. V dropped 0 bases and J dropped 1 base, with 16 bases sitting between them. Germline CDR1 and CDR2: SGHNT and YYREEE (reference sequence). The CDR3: CASSLGGTRATNTEAFF. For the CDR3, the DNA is TGTGCCAGCAGCTTGGGGGGGACAAGGGCAACGAACACTGAAGCTTTCTTT.

The CDR3 reads CASSLGQGRFYGYTF. DNA of the CDR3: TGTGCCAGCAGCTTGGGACAGGGCAGATTCTATGGCTACACCTTC. The V gene is TRBV5-6, the J gene TRBJ1-2; 7 nucleotides agree with TRBD1. Germline V gene lookup returns CDR1 SGHDT and CDR2 YYEEEE. V was pared by 0 bases and J by 4 bases, with 6 bases of the junction left unmatched. This CDR3 is 15 amino acids long.

CDR3 sequence: CASSQAPVRTGELFF. CDR3 in DNA: TGCGCCAGCAGCCAAGCTCCTGTGAGGACCGGGGAGCTGTTTTTT. J is TRBJ2-2 and V is TRBV4-1; D not resolved. The V and J ends lost 1 base and 5 bases respectively, with 11 bases between them. CDR1 is MGHRA and CDR2 is YSYEKL in the germline V gene. CDR3 length equals 15 residues.

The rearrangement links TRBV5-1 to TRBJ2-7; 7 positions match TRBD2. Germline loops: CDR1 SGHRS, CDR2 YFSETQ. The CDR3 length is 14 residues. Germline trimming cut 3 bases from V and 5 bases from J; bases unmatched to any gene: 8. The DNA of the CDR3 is TGCGCCAGCAGCTCCCAACTAGCGCGGGACGAGCAGTACTTC. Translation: CASSSQLARDEQYF.

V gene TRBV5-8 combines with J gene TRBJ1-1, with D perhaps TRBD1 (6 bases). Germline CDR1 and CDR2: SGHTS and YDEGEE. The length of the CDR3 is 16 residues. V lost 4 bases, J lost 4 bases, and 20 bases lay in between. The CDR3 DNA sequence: TGTGCCAGCAGCCCCACGGACAGACTACCGGGCACTGAAGCTTTCTTT. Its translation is CASSPTDRLPGTEAFF.